The 17 T cell receptor beta chains below come from one sample, sequenced in a study of blood T cell repertoires in COVID-19. Profiling relied on immunoSEQ multiplex PCR, and the TCRdb table lists in-frame clones only, not all of them. The data show about 45,000 clones, with 85% to 90% seen just once and under 9.5% held by the top ten. Source material: peripheral blood. The receptors here all came from a human donor in a cohort sampled during active COVID-19.

J is TRBJ1-4 and V is TRBV19; tentative D call: TRBD1 (5 bases). This CDR3 has 15 residues. The germline CDR1 and CDR2 sequences are LNHDA and SQIVND (reference sequence). V gave up 5 bases and J gave up 6 bases, with 16 bases separating them. The CDR3 bases are TGTGCCAGTAGTTCGGCGCCCGGGACTTATGAAAAACTGTTTTTT. It translates to CASSSAPGTYEKLFF. Based on the CDR3 plus reference TRBV19 and TRBJ1-4, the full variable domain is DGGITQSPKYLFRKEGQNVTLSCEQNLNHDAMYWYRQDPGQGLRLIYYSQIVNDFQKGDIAEGYSVSREKKESFPLTVTSAQKNPTAFYLCASSSAPGTYEKLFFGSGTQLSVL.

This chain uses TRBV5-1 with TRBJ2-1; 8 bases fit TRBD1. The germline gives CDR1 SGHRS, CDR2 YFSETQ. Losses at the gene ends were 4 bases for V and 8 bases for J; bases not matched to a gene: 11. This CDR3 contains 15 residues. The CDR3 region is CASSGGVTGAHEQFF. The DNA for the CDR3 is TGCGCCAGCAGCGGAGGAGTGACAGGGGCCCATGAGCAGTTCTTC.

The chain couples TRBV19 to TRBJ2-7; a possible D gene is TRBD2 (5 bases). Trimming took 1 base from V and 0 from J, leaving 13 bases between them. Germline-derived CDR1 and CDR2 are LNHDA and SQIVND (reference sequence). The CDR3 has 16 residues. In nucleotides, the CDR3 is TGTGCCAGTAGTATAGTTGGTCCGGGGAGCTCCTACGAGCAGTACTTC. This sequence encodes CASSIVGPGSSYEQYF.

The chain uses TRBV14 and TRBJ2-3, with a possible D match to TRBD2 (6 bases). CDR3 length: 15 residues. Trimming left V 0 bases short and J 7 bases short, with 14 bases between. The germline V gene has CDR1 SGHDN and CDR2 FVKESK. The DNA of the CDR3 is TGTGCCAGCAGCCAAGAACCGGGGACTGGCTATACGCAGTATTTT. This codes for CASSQEPGTGYTQYF.

The V and J genes are TRBV12-3 or TRBV12-4 and TRBJ2-7, with 9 positions matching TRBD1. The V and J ends lost 6 bases and 5 bases, in that order; junction bases with no gene match: 2. The CDR3 spans 12 residues. CDR3 sequence (DNA): TGTGCCAGCAGACGGACAGGGGACGAGCAGTACTTC. This sequence encodes CASRRTGDEQYF.

This chain uses TRBV7-3 with TRBJ2-7, with a possible D match to TRBD2 (7 bases). The germline V gene encodes CDR1 SGHTA and CDR2 FQGTGA. V lost 0 bases, J lost 0 bases, and 15 bases lay in between. The CDR3 length is 17 residues. The CDR3 region is CASSLTGSGGPSYEQYF. In nucleotides, the CDR3 is TGTGCCAGCAGCTTAACGGGGTCGGGGGGCCCCTCCTACGAGCAGTACTTC.

J is TRBJ2-3 and V is TRBV3-1 (or the pseudogene TRBV3-2); a possible D gene is TRBD2 (6 bases). This CDR3 is built from 17 residues. The V end was cut by 0 bases, the J end by 4 bases, with 17 bases between. Germline V gives CDR1 LGHDT, CDR2 YNNKEL (reference sequence). The CDR3 sequence is CASSQDPHRGKADTQYF. The CDR3 DNA follows: TGTGCCAGCAGCCAAGATCCCCACCGGGGGAAAGCAGATACGCAGTATTTT.

V and J are TRBV11-2 and TRBJ2-5, with D possibly being TRBD1 (6 bases). Per germline, CDR1 SGHAT and CDR2 FQNNGV. The CDR3 has 16 residues. Trimming cost V 5 bases and J 1 base, with 17 bases left between them. The CDR3 bases are TGTGCCAGCAGCCCGGCCCAAGGGGGTATCCAAGAGACCCAGTACTTC. Protein sequence: CASSPAQGGIQETQYF.

Written as DNA, the CDR3 is TGTGCCAGCAGTTTCCTCGAAAGGGGCTACGAGCAGTACTTC. Encoded protein: CASSFLERGYEQYF. The rearrangement joins TRBV27 to TRBJ2-7; D possibly corresponds to TRBD1 (5 bases). The CDR3 has 14 amino acids. Deletions cut 3 bases from V and 3 bases from J, with 12 bases between. Germline V lookup: CDR1 MNHEY, CDR2 SMNVEV (reference sequence).

This chain connects TRBV13 to TRBJ2-5; tentatively, D is TRBD1 (6 bases). This CDR3 region has 15 residues. The V end was cut by 4 bases, the J end by 0 bases, with 12 bases between. Germline assignment: CDR1 PRHDT and CDR2 FYEKMQ (reference sequence). The CDR3 region is CASSSRTGYQETQYF. DNA for the CDR3: TGTGCCAGCAGCTCACGTACAGGGTACCAAGAGACCCAGTACTTC.

V usage is TRBV27 and J usage is TRBJ1-5; unclear D gene. CDR3 size: 13 residues. Trimming took 0 bases from V and 4 from J, leaving 4 bases between them. The germline CDR1 and CDR2 sequences are MNHEY and SMNVEV (reference sequence). DNA of the CDR3: TGTGCCAGCAGTTTATCCCGGAATCAGCCCCAGCATTTT. Translated: CASSLSRNQPQHF.

In this sample, this clone is medium-sized. This sequence joins TRBV12-3 or TRBV12-4 and TRBJ2-3, with 7 bases aligning to TRBD1. Trimming cost V 6 bases and J 6 bases; bases outside gene matches: 6. This CDR3 spans 13 amino acids. CDR3 protein: CASRRGPEDTQYF. In DNA, the CDR3 is TGTGCCAGCAGGAGGGGGCCGGAGGATACGCAGTATTTT.

The chain carries TRBV5-6 and TRBJ1-5; TRBD1 aligns across 9 bases. V shed 4 bases, J shed 4 bases, and the junction held 3 bases outside the gene matches. CDR3 size: 14 residues. Looked up from germline, CDR1 is SGHDT and CDR2 is YYEEEE. CDR3 DNA sequence: TGTGCCAGCAGCATCGGGACAGGGAATCAGCCCCAGCATTTT. This gives the protein CASSIGTGNQPQHF.

The J gene is TRBJ2-5, the V gene TRBV11-3; D is unclear. V gave up 1 base and J gave up 3 bases, with 6 bases separating them. The CDR3 runs to 13 residues. Per germline, CDR1 SGHNT and CDR2 YENEEA. In DNA form, the CDR3 reads TGTGCCAGCAGCTTAGCGGAGAAAGAGACCCAGTACTTC. This sequence encodes CASSLAEKETQYF.

J is TRBJ1-1 and V is TRBV3-1 (or the pseudogene TRBV3-2); D is uncertain. The CDR3 consists of 14 residues. Germline V CDR1 and CDR2: LGHDT, YNNKEL (reference sequence). Trimming stripped 4 bases from V and 1 base from J, with 10 bases between. Here the CDR3 reads CASSPRGRNTEAFF. The CDR3 DNA reads as TGTGCCAGCAGCCCCCGTGGGAGGAACACTGAAGCTTTCTTT.

This clone has just a few counts. The V gene is TRBV2, the J gene TRBJ1-2, with a tentative D call TRBD1 (6 bases). V lost 6 bases, J lost 4 bases, and 9 bases lay in between. This CDR3 contains 12 residues. Germline CDR1 reads SNHLY; CDR2 reads FYNNEI. This CDR3 is CASRTDSYGYTF. The CDR3 bases are TGTGCCAGCAGGACGGACAGCTATGGCTACACCTTC.

The V and J genes are TRBV4-3 and TRBJ1-1; D is perhaps TRBD1 (6 bases). The CDR3 loop spans 15 amino acids. Per germline, CDR1 LGHNA and CDR2 YSLEER. V gave up 0 bases and J gave up 5 bases, with 13 bases separating them. The chain's CDR3 is CASSQDTGGATEAFF. CDR3 in DNA: TGCGCCAGCAGCCAAGATACGGGGGGCGCGACTGAAGCTTTCTTT.